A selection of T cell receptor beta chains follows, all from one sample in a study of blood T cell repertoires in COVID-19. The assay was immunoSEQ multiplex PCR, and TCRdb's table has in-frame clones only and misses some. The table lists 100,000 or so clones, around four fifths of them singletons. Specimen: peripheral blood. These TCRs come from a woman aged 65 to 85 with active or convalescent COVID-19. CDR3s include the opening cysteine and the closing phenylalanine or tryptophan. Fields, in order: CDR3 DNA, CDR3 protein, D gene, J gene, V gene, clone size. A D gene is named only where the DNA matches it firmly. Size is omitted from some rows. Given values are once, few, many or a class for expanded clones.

CDR3nt: TGTGCCAGCAGCTTAGGACACAATCAGCCCCAGCATTTT
CDR3aa: CASSLGHNQPQHF
d_gene: -
j_gene: TRBJ1-5
v_gene: TRBV7-8
abundance: -

CDR3nt: TGTGCCAGCAGTGATCCCGGACAGGGGGGCCACTACGAGCAGTACTTC
CDR3aa: CASSDPGQGGHYEQYF
d_gene: TRBD1
j_gene: TRBJ2-7
v_gene: TRBV6-2/TRBV6-3
abundance: -

CDR3nt: TGCGCCAGCAGCTTGGATGCAGGGTCGAACACCGGGGAGCTGTTTTTT
CDR3aa: CASSLDAGSNTGELFF
d_gene: -
j_gene: TRBJ2-2
v_gene: TRBV5-1
abundance: -

CDR3nt: TGTGCCAGCAGCTTGGATATTAGCGGCTACAATGAGCAGTTCTTC
CDR3aa: CASSLDISGYNEQFF
d_gene: -
j_gene: TRBJ2-1
v_gene: TRBV5-4
abundance: -

CDR3nt: TGTGCCAGCAGTTTTATGAACACTGAAGCTTTCTTT
CDR3aa: CASSFMNTEAFF
d_gene: -
j_gene: TRBJ1-1
v_gene: TRBV12-3/TRBV12-4
abundance: few

CDR3nt: TGTGCCAGCAGCTTAGGCGGGACTAGCGGGGAGAGCTCCTACAATGAGCAGTTCTTC
CDR3aa: CASSLGGTSGESSYNEQFF
d_gene: TRBD2
j_gene: TRBJ2-1
v_gene: TRBV13
abundance: once

CDR3nt: TGTGCCACCAGTGATTTTGACAGGGATACAGATACGCAGTATTTT
CDR3aa: CATSDFDRDTDTQYF
d_gene: TRBD1
j_gene: TRBJ2-3
v_gene: TRBV24-1
abundance: -

CDR3nt: TGTGCCAGCAGCCTGAAGACAGGGCGAACCGGGGAGCTGTTTTTT
CDR3aa: CASSLKTGRTGELFF
d_gene: TRBD1
j_gene: TRBJ2-2
v_gene: TRBV5-6
abundance: -

CDR3nt: TGTGCCAGCTCACCCACCGGGGGGGGAGGGCTGTCGAATGAGCAGTTCTTC
CDR3aa: CASSPTGGGGLSNEQFF
d_gene: TRBD2
j_gene: TRBJ2-1
v_gene: TRBV18
abundance: once

CDR3nt: TGTGCCAGAAGCTTCCAGGCGCGTAGTCTCAGGGTAAAAGAGACCCAGTACTTC
CDR3aa: CARSFQARSLRVKETQYF
d_gene: -
j_gene: TRBJ2-5
v_gene: TRBV5-3
abundance: -

CDR3nt: TGTGCCAGCAATCAGGGGGGCGGGGAGACCCAGTACTTC
CDR3aa: CASNQGGGETQYF
d_gene: -
j_gene: TRBJ2-5
v_gene: TRBV9
abundance: -

CDR3nt: TGTGCCAGCAGACAATCAGGGTCCCTCAAGAATTCACCCCTCCACTTT
CDR3aa: CASRQSGSLKNSPLHF
d_gene: -
j_gene: TRBJ1-6
v_gene: TRBV5-4
abundance: -

CDR3nt: TGCGCCAGCAGCCAAGTAGTCGCGGGGATGATAAGCTCCTACAATGAGCAGTTCTTC
CDR3aa: CASSQVVAGMISSYNEQFF
d_gene: -
j_gene: TRBJ2-1
v_gene: TRBV4-1
abundance: once

CDR3nt: TGCGCCAGCAGCCAAGTATACAGGGGGCGTGAAAAACTGTTTTTT
CDR3aa: CASSQVYRGREKLFF
d_gene: TRBD1
j_gene: TRBJ1-4
v_gene: TRBV4-3
abundance: -

CDR3nt: TGTGCCAGCAGCAAACGCGGCTTCCTGATGAGGCAGCCCCAGCATTTT
CDR3aa: CASSKRGFLMRQPQHF
d_gene: -
j_gene: TRBJ1-5
v_gene: TRBV21-1
abundance: -

CDR3nt: TGTGCCAGCAAGAAAGGGACAGGTGGGACTGAAGCTTTCTTT
CDR3aa: CASKKGTGGTEAFF
d_gene: TRBD1
j_gene: TRBJ1-1
v_gene: TRBV6-5
abundance: -

CDR3nt: TGTGCCAGCAGTTCACAAGGACAGTACACTGAAGCTTTCTTT
CDR3aa: CASSSQGQYTEAFF
d_gene: -
j_gene: TRBJ1-1
v_gene: TRBV6-2/TRBV6-3
abundance: -

CDR3nt: TGTGCCAGCAGCTTTCTAGGGAGCGAGCAGTACTTC
CDR3aa: CASSFLGSEQYF
d_gene: -
j_gene: TRBJ2-7
v_gene: TRBV5-4
abundance: -

CDR3nt: TGTGCCAGCAGCTTAGGGGCCGCCGGCCATGAAAAACTGTTTTTT
CDR3aa: CASSLGAAGHEKLFF
d_gene: -
j_gene: TRBJ1-4
v_gene: TRBV7-9
abundance: -

CDR3nt: TGTGCCAGCGGAAGGGGCCAATGGGACACTGAAGCTTTCTTT
CDR3aa: CASGRGQWDTEAFF
d_gene: -
j_gene: TRBJ1-1
v_gene: TRBV7-2
abundance: -

CDR3nt: TGTGCCAGCAGCCTAACAGGGCACGAGCAGTACTTC
CDR3aa: CASSLTGHEQYF
d_gene: -
j_gene: TRBJ2-7
v_gene: TRBV2
abundance: -

CDR3nt: TGTGCCAGCACCTTTGCGGGGGTTTCAGAGACCCAGTACTTC
CDR3aa: CASTFAGVSETQYF
d_gene: TRBD2
j_gene: TRBJ2-5
v_gene: TRBV5-5
abundance: -

CDR3nt: TGCGCCAGCAGCTTATCGCAGGGGGCTTTTACCCAGTATTTT
CDR3aa: CASSLSQGAFTQYF
d_gene: TRBD1
j_gene: TRBJ2-3
v_gene: TRBV5-1
abundance: -

CDR3nt: TGTGCCAGCAGTTATTACGGGTATAGCAATCAGCCCCAGCATTTT
CDR3aa: CASSYYGYSNQPQHF
d_gene: -
j_gene: TRBJ1-5
v_gene: TRBV6-2/TRBV6-3
abundance: -

CDR3nt: TGTGCCAGCAGCCTAAGTACCGGGGAGCTGTTTTTT
CDR3aa: CASSLSTGELFF
d_gene: -
j_gene: TRBJ2-2
v_gene: TRBV7-9
abundance: -

CDR3nt: TGTGCCAGCTCACCAGCTGGCGGCGGGGAGCTGTTTTTT
CDR3aa: CASSPAGGGELFF
d_gene: -
j_gene: TRBJ2-2
v_gene: TRBV18
abundance: -

CDR3nt: TGTGCCAGGAGACTAGCGCAGACGGAGACCCAGTACTTC
CDR3aa: CARRLAQTETQYF
d_gene: TRBD2
j_gene: TRBJ2-5
v_gene: TRBV6-4
abundance: -

CDR3nt: TGTGCCAGCAGTCAACTAAGCTCCTACGAGCAGTACTTC
CDR3aa: CASSQLSSYEQYF
d_gene: -
j_gene: TRBJ2-7
v_gene: TRBV28
abundance: -

CDR3nt: TGCAGTGCTAGACACTCCGTTTTGCTTTTT
CDR3aa: CSARHSVLLF
d_gene: -
j_gene: TRBJ1-6
v_gene: TRBV20-1
abundance: -

CDR3nt: TGCAGCGTGCGGACAGACAACTATGGCTACACCTTC
CDR3aa: CSVRTDNYGYTF
d_gene: -
j_gene: TRBJ1-2
v_gene: TRBV29-1
abundance: -

CDR3nt: TGTGCCAGCAGCTTAGAGGAGACGGGAAGGAAACTGTTTTTT
CDR3aa: CASSLEETGRKLFF
d_gene: -
j_gene: TRBJ1-4
v_gene: TRBV7-8
abundance: -

CDR3nt: TGTGCCAGCAGTGAAGAACAGGGTGAGGGTCAGCCCCAGCATTTT
CDR3aa: CASSEEQGEGQPQHF
d_gene: -
j_gene: TRBJ1-5
v_gene: TRBV2
abundance: -

CDR3nt: TGTGCCAGCAGCACTGGACAACGCGGGGGCTATGAGCAGTTCTTC
CDR3aa: CASSTGQRGGYEQFF
d_gene: -
j_gene: TRBJ2-1
v_gene: TRBV7-2
abundance: -

CDR3nt: TGTGCCAGCAGCTACGGGACAGGGGTAGGGTATGGCTACACCTTC
CDR3aa: CASSYGTGVGYGYTF
d_gene: TRBD1
j_gene: TRBJ1-2
v_gene: TRBV5-5
abundance: -

CDR3nt: TGCGCCAGCAGTGAGGGGGAGGGCACAGATACGCAGTATTTT
CDR3aa: CASSEGEGTDTQYF
d_gene: -
j_gene: TRBJ2-3
v_gene: TRBV10-1
abundance: -

CDR3nt: TGTGCCAGCAGTTTAATAGCAAATGAGCAGTTCTTC
CDR3aa: CASSLIANEQFF
d_gene: -
j_gene: TRBJ2-1
v_gene: TRBV28
abundance: -

CDR3nt: TGTGCCAGCGCAGACCAGGGTGTAGGCGAGCAGTACTTC
CDR3aa: CASADQGVGEQYF
d_gene: -
j_gene: TRBJ2-7
v_gene: TRBV2
abundance: -

CDR3nt: TGTGCCAGCAGATGGGGACTACGCAATGAGCAGTTCTTC
CDR3aa: CASRWGLRNEQFF
d_gene: TRBD2
j_gene: TRBJ2-1
v_gene: TRBV5-6
abundance: -

CDR3nt: TGTGCCATCAACGGAGGACAGGGATGGAATGGTGAAGCTTTCTTT
CDR3aa: CAINGGQGWNGEAFF
d_gene: TRBD1
j_gene: TRBJ1-1
v_gene: TRBV10-3
abundance: -

CDR3nt: TGTGCCAGCCGTGCCCGGGGGGGCTTTGACTATGGCTACACCTTC
CDR3aa: CASRARGGFDYGYTF
d_gene: -
j_gene: TRBJ1-2
v_gene: TRBV5-6
abundance: few

CDR3nt: TGCGCCAGCAGCTTGACAGGGAGCTCCTACGAGCAGTACTTC
CDR3aa: CASSLTGSSYEQYF
d_gene: -
j_gene: TRBJ2-7
v_gene: TRBV5-1
abundance: -

CDR3nt: TGCAGCGTTGACCGGGAGAAGTCCAATGAGCAGTTCTTC
CDR3aa: CSVDREKSNEQFF
d_gene: -
j_gene: TRBJ2-1
v_gene: TRBV29-1
abundance: -

CDR3nt: TGTGCCAGCAGTGGAATAATACCCGCGGGCGAGACCCAGTACTTC
CDR3aa: CASSGIIPAGETQYF
d_gene: -
j_gene: TRBJ2-5
v_gene: TRBV2
abundance: -

CDR3nt: TGTGCCAGCAGCGCCCGGACAGGGGGGTCCTACAATGAGCAGTTCTTC
CDR3aa: CASSARTGGSYNEQFF
d_gene: TRBD1
j_gene: TRBJ2-1
v_gene: TRBV11-1
abundance: -